These 30 T cell receptor beta chains were all obtained from the same sample, sequenced in a study of PD-L1 blockade in urothelial cancer. Generated by immunoSEQ multiplex PCR, the TCRdb table keeps only in-frame clones and is missing some. Of approximately 15,000 clones listed, approximately 90% are singletons. The specimen was PBMCs, collected around atezolizumab (anti-PD-L1) treatment. These receptors were collected from a man aged 45-60 years with urothelial cancer.

Here the CDR3 DNA reads TGTGCCTGGACCACCGGGACAGGTTCACCCCTCCACTTT. Residues: CAWTTGTGSPLHF. The V gene is TRBV30, the J gene TRBJ1-6; 8 bases line up with TRBD1. There are 13 residues in the CDR3. V dropped 4 bases and J dropped 9; count of bases not matched to a gene: 5. From germline, CDR1 is GTSNPN and CDR2 SVGIG (reference sequence).

V usage is TRBV27 and J usage is TRBJ1-4, with a weak D call TRBD1 (5 bases). Germline loops: CDR1 MNHEY, CDR2 SMNVEV (reference sequence). V shed 5 bases and J shed 8 bases, with 9 bases lying between them. The CDR3 extends over 12 amino acids. The CDR3 is CASSVGGEKLFF. The CDR3 DNA is TGTGCCAGCAGTGTGGGGGGAGAAAAACTGTTTTTT.

This chain links TRBV5-1 with TRBJ2-1, with TRBD2 matching over 13 bases. The CDR3 totals 15 residues. The germline gives CDR1 SGHRS, CDR2 YFSETQ. J lost 4 bases, V lost 4 bases, and 2 bases had no gene match. CDR3 nucleotide sequence: TGCGCCAGCAGCGCGACTAGCGGGGGGTACAATGAGCAGTTCTTC. Its protein product is CASSATSGGYNEQFF. Using reference TRBV5-1 and TRBJ2-1 for the parts outside the CDR3, the full variable domain is KAGVTQTPRYLIKTRGQQVTLSCSPISGHRSVSWYQQTPGQGLQFLFEYFSETQRNKGNFPGRFSGRQFSNSRSEMNVSTLELGDSALYLCASSATSGGYNEQFFGPGTRLTVL.

The chain recombines TRBV5-4 with TRBJ2-3, with 10 bases aligning to TRBD2. Trimming took 2 bases from V and 2 from J; bases not matched to a gene: 2. The CDR3 covers 15 residues. The germline V gene encodes CDR1 SGHNT and CDR2 YYREEE (reference sequence). CDR3 residues: CASSLLAGITDTQYF. The CDR3 DNA follows: TGTGCCAGCAGCTTACTAGCGGGGATCACAGATACGCAGTATTTT.

The chain recombines TRBV5-6 with TRBJ2-1; 15 bases line up with TRBD2. The CDR3 covers 15 residues. The V and J ends lost 3 bases and 7 bases, in that order; junction bases with no gene match: 2. The germline V gene has CDR1 SGHDT and CDR2 YYEEEE. Here the CDR3 reads CASSSGLAGGNEQFF. CDR3 DNA: TGTGCCAGCAGCTCAGGACTAGCGGGAGGGAATGAGCAGTTCTTC.

V and J are TRBV5-1 and TRBJ1-4; 10 nucleotides agree with TRBD1. CDR1 and CDR2 (germline): SGHRS, YFSETQ. V lost 4 bases to trimming and J lost 8 bases; unmatched junction nucleotides: 5. The length of the CDR3 is 14 residues. The CDR3 loop is CASSPDRGREKLFF. CDR3 nucleotide sequence: TGCGCCAGCAGCCCAGACAGGGGGCGAGAAAAACTGTTTTTT.

The J gene is TRBJ1-4, the V gene TRBV5-6; no clear D. Per germline, CDR1 SGHDT and CDR2 YYEEEE. The germline V and J ends were trimmed by 1 base and 7 bases, with 5 bases remaining between them. This CDR3 region has 12 residues. The CDR3 DNA reads TGTGCCAGCAGCTTGTTCGGTGAAAAACTGTTTTTT. Protein sequence: CASSLFGEKLFF. Together with reference TRBV5-6 and TRBJ1-4, the CDR3 gives the full variable domain: DAGVTQSPTHLIKTRGQQVTLRCSPKSGHDTVSWYQQALGQGPQFIFQYYEEEERQRGNFPDRFSGHQFPNYSSELNVNALLLGDSALYLCASSLFGEKLFFGSGTQLSVL.

The chain recombines TRBV11-3 with TRBJ2-7; TRBD1 agrees at 9 bases. Germline CDR1 SGHNT, CDR2 YENEEA. J gave up 3 bases and V 5 bases, and 5 bases lay outside the gene matches. This CDR3 has 14 amino acids. CDR3 region: CASSLRTGDYEQYF. The CDR3 DNA reads as TGTGCCAGCAGCCTGCGGACAGGGGACTACGAGCAGTACTTC.

The chain uses TRBV9 and TRBJ2-1; 10 nucleotides match TRBD2. This CDR3 comprises 16 residues. Per the germline V gene, CDR1 is SGDLS and CDR2 is YYNGEE. Trimming at V came to 4 bases and at J to 8 bases, leaving 12 bases not matched to a gene. DNA of the CDR3: TGTGCCAGCAGCCCACTGGGTAGCGGGAGGACATATGAGCAGTTCTTC. This gives the protein CASSPLGSGRTYEQFF.

The J gene is TRBJ2-3, the V gene TRBV7-6, with a tentative D call TRBD1 (5 bases). This CDR3 contains 15 residues. V lost 1 base and J lost 1, with 9 bases in between. The germline V gene has CDR1 SGHVS and CDR2 FNYEAQ. CDR3 nucleotide sequence: TGTGCCAGCAGCTTAGGAGTGACAGGCACAGATACGCAGTATTTT. Its protein is CASSLGVTGTDTQYF.

The chain carries TRBV7-2 and TRBJ2-3; 7 bases are shared with TRBD1. This CDR3 has 16 residues. V shed 5 bases and J 0 bases; nucleotides not matched to a gene: 8. In germline, CDR1 is SGHTA, CDR2 FQGNSA. In nucleotides, the CDR3 is TGTGCCAGCAGCCCATGGACAGGAGCTAGCACAGATACGCAGTATTTT. Its translation is CASSPWTGASTDTQYF.

The chain has TRBV6-1 and TRBJ1-4; TRBD1 matches 7 bases. CDR1 and CDR2 (germline): MNHNS, SASEGT. Trimming took 1 base from V and 7 from J; bases not matched to a gene: 3. This CDR3 has 14 residues. The CDR3, as DNA: TGTGCCAGCAGTGAAGGACAGGGTTTTGAAAAACTGTTTTTT. It encodes CASSEGQGFEKLFF.

The DNA of the CDR3 is TGTGCCAGCAGCTTGAAGGGGCCCGAAGCTTTCTTT. Encoded protein: CASSLKGPEAFF. The V call is TRBV7-9, the J call TRBJ1-1; TRBD1 might be the D (5 bases). The CDR3 has 12 residues. The germline V and J ends were trimmed by 3 bases and 8 bases, with 10 bases remaining between them. CDR1 and CDR2 (germline): SEHNR, FQNEAQ (reference sequence).

This clone came up once. This rearrangement joins TRBV6-5 to TRBJ2-7, with D perhaps matching TRBD1 (5 bases). Trimming cost V 3 bases and J 3 bases, with 15 bases left between them. There are 15 residues in the CDR3. Germline CDR1 reads MNHEY; CDR2 reads SVGAGI. This CDR3 reads CASSYSAGLSYEQYF. The CDR3 DNA reads TGTGCCAGCAGTTATTCCGCAGGGTTAAGCTACGAGCAGTACTTC.

This chain connects TRBV2 to TRBJ1-2; tentatively, D is TRBD1 (6 bases). The length of the CDR3 is 15 residues. V was pared by 5 bases and J by 8 bases, with 21 bases between. The germline V gene has CDR1 SNHLY and CDR2 FYNNEI. CDR3 residues: CASSSGTHSRTGYTF. In nucleotides, the CDR3 is TGTGCCAGCAGTTCCGGGACACACTCGAGGACGGGCTACACCTTC.

This clone occurred once. This chain connects TRBV9 to TRBJ2-3; possibly TRBD2 for D (5 bases). V was shortened by 1 base and J by 0 bases, with 9 bases between the two germline ends. This CDR3 has 15 residues. Germline lookup yields CDR1 SGDLS and CDR2 YYNGEE. The CDR3 reads CASSVIATSTDTQYF. CDR3 DNA sequence: TGTGCCAGCAGCGTAATAGCGACTAGCACAGATACGCAGTATTTT.

This sequence joins TRBV9 and TRBJ1-5; 8 positions agree with TRBD1. From germline, CDR1 is SGDLS and CDR2 YYNGEE. The CDR3 is made up of 15 amino acids. The V segment lost 3 bases and the J segment 2 bases; nucleotides outside the gene matches: 4. The CDR3 region is CASSAGTGRNQPQHF. The DNA of the CDR3 is TGTGCCAGCAGCGCCGGGACAGGTCGCAATCAGCCCCAGCATTTT.

The J gene is TRBJ1-1, the V gene TRBV27, with 7 bases fitting TRBD1. V lost 4 bases, J lost 6 bases, and 8 bases stayed unmatched. The germline V gene has CDR1 MNHEY and CDR2 SMNVEV (reference sequence). The CDR3 is 14 residues long. CDR3 in DNA: TGTGCCAGCAGTTCGGCAGGGGGATGGGCTGAAGCTTTCTTT. Its translation is CASSSAGGWAEAFF.

For this clone: The germline gene is not matched at one end of the junction; a read error may be the cause. In DNA, the CDR3 is TGTGCCAGCTCATCACCCGAGGGACAGGGACCAGATACGCAGTATTTT. As protein: CASSSPEGQGPDTQYF. This sequence joins TRBV18 and TRBJ2-3; 9 bases map to TRBD1. The CDR3 consists of 16 residues. The germline V gene encodes CDR1 KGHSH and CDR2 LQKENI.

For this clone: Other DNA sequences in the sample encode the same CDR3. This sequence joins TRBV7-9 and TRBJ1-2; 9 positions agree with TRBD1. The CDR3 spans 15 residues. CDR1 and CDR2 (germline): SEHNR, FQNEAQ (reference sequence). The V gene end was trimmed by 5 bases and the J gene end by 5 bases; junction bases not matched to a gene: 9. The CDR3 DNA is TGTGCCAGCAGCCTAGACAGGGGGTTGGGGTATGGCTACACCTTC. Translation: CASSLDRGLGYGYTF.

V gene TRBV7-2 combines with J gene TRBJ2-7, with a tentative D call TRBD1 (7 bases). The V end was cut by 4 bases, the J end by 3 bases, with 16 bases between. This CDR3 is 15 amino acids long. CDR1 is SGHTA, CDR2 FQGNSA, per germline. In nucleotides, the CDR3 is TGTGCCAGCAGCTGGGACGCGGGACAGAGCTACGAGCAGTACTTC. Its protein is CASSWDAGQSYEQYF.

The chain is built from TRBV6-5 and TRBJ2-1; D uncertain. CDR1 is MNHEY and CDR2 is SVGAGI in the germline V gene. V lost 2 bases and J lost 0, with 8 bases in between. The CDR3 loop spans 15 amino acids. Written as DNA, the CDR3 is TGTGCCAGCAGTTACGGGCGTGCCTCCTACAATGAGCAGTTCTTC. Translated, it gives CASSYGRASYNEQFF.

This chain uses TRBV5-4 with TRBJ1-2; 7 bases fit TRBD1. Germline trimming cut 0 bases from V and 4 bases from J; bases unmatched to any gene: 6. Germline V gene sequence: CDR1 SGHNT, CDR2 YYREEE (reference sequence). This CDR3 region has 15 residues. The CDR3 DNA follows: TGTGCCAGCAGCTTGGAGGGGGCGGTCGGCTATGGCTACACCTTC. Residues: CASSLEGAVGYGYTF.

Only one count was recorded for this clone. The V gene is TRBV19, the J gene TRBJ2-1; 8 bases are shared with TRBD2. The CDR3 has 14 residues. Germline CDR1 reads LNHDA; CDR2 reads SQIVND (reference sequence). Trimming cost V 10 bases and J 0 bases; bases outside gene matches: 5. The CDR3 coding sequence is TGTGCCACCCGGGAGGGGTTCTCCTACAATGAGCAGTTCTTC. Residues: CATREGFSYNEQFF.

This clone has only one observation. CDR3 coding DNA: TGCGCCAGCAGCCAAGACCGGACACCTTACTACGAGCAGTACTTC. This codes for CASSQDRTPYYEQYF. V and J are TRBV4-3 and TRBJ2-7; a possible D gene is TRBD1 (5 bases). V was cut by 0 bases and J by 3 bases, with 12 bases left in between. Germline CDR1 is LGHNA and CDR2 is YSLEER. This CDR3 contains 15 residues.

This clone showed up just once. The chain joins TRBV6-5 to TRBJ2-7; TRBD2 agrees at 7 bases. The trim removed 1 base at V and 5 bases at J, leaving 2 bases unmatched. Looked up from germline, CDR1 is MNHEY and CDR2 is SVGAGI. The CDR3 is 13 residues long. CDR3 sequence (DNA): TGTGCCAGCAGTTACTTGGGGGGGAACGAGCAGTACTTC. It translates to CASSYLGGNEQYF.

Only one count was recorded for this clone. CDR3 protein: CASSFGLTGETQYF. CDR3 DNA: TGCGCCAGCAGCTTCGGACTGACTGGGGAGACCCAGTACTTC. V usage is TRBV4-1 and J usage is TRBJ2-5, with D perhaps matching TRBD2 (5 bases). Trimming removed 5 bases at V and 5 bases at J, with 15 bases between. The germline gives CDR1 MGHRA, CDR2 YSYEKL. The CDR3 has 14 residues.

The V call is TRBV28, the J call TRBJ2-4, with D unresolved. This CDR3 has 14 amino acids. The ends were cut back, 7 bases at V and 0 bases at J, with 10 bases in the middle. CDR1 and CDR2 from the germline V gene are MDHEN and SYDVKM. This CDR3 is CASTFSGAKNIQYF. The CDR3 DNA reads TGTGCCAGCACTTTTTCCGGAGCCAAAAACATTCAGTACTTC.

The chain employs TRBV6-5 and TRBJ1-1; perhaps TRBD1 as D (6 bases). CDR1 is MNHEY, CDR2 SVGAGI, per germline. V lost 2 bases, J lost 4 bases, and 8 bases lay in between. The CDR3 contains 13 residues. The CDR3 spells CASSYADSTEAFF. The CDR3 nucleotides are TGTGCCAGCAGTTACGCGGACAGCACTGAAGCTTTCTTT.

The CDR3 spells CASSPSGGTGNQPQHF. DNA of the CDR3: TGTGCCAGCTCACCTAGTGGCGGGACAGGGAATCAGCCCCAGCATTTT. The chain carries TRBV18 and TRBJ1-5; TRBD1 aligns across 9 bases. CDR3 length: 16 amino acids. CDR1 and CDR2 from the germline V gene are KGHSH and LQKENI. V shed 3 bases, J shed 4 bases, and the junction held 7 bases outside the gene matches.